These 22 T cell receptor beta chains came from one sample sequenced in a study of hypomethylating agent response in myelodysplastic syndrome. Clones were read by immunoSEQ multiplex PCR, and TCRdb kept only the in-frame ones, dropping some. The sample records several thousand clones, about 88% being singletons. Source: bone marrow, taken before or after starting hypomethylating agent treatment for myelodysplastic syndrome (not recorded which). These receptors all come from a human donor with myelodysplastic syndrome.

The V call is TRBV5-4, the J call TRBJ2-5; no clear D. Germline loops: CDR1 SGHNT, CDR2 YYREEE (reference sequence). With 0 bases removed from V and 1 base from J, the gap between germline ends came to 4 bases. The CDR3 spans 13 residues. CDR3 DNA sequence: TGTGCCAGCAGCTTGGTCAGCCAAGAGACCCAGTACTTC. Residues: CASSLVSQETQYF. Looking up the rest from reference TRBV5-4 and TRBJ2-5 gives the full variable domain: ETGVTQSPTHLIKTRGQQVTLRCSSQSGHNTVSWYQQALGQGPQFIFQYYREEENGRGNFPPRFSGLQFPNYSSELNVNALELDDSALYLCASSLVSQETQYFGPGTRLLVL.

This chain uses TRBV7-9 with TRBJ1-2; D remains ambiguous. CDR1 is SEHNR, CDR2 FQNEAQ, per germline (reference sequence). V was shortened by 5 bases and J by 8 bases, with 15 bases between the two germline ends. The CDR3 is made up of 13 amino acids. Here the CDR3 reads CASSPGEIWGYTF. CDR3 DNA sequence: TGTGCCAGCAGCCCGGGAGAAATATGGGGCTACACCTTC.

The chain uses TRBV15 and TRBJ1-3; D is perhaps TRBD1 (5 bases). The V end was cut by 5 bases, the J end by 3 bases, with 11 bases between. Germline CDR1 and CDR2: LNHNV and YYDKDF (reference sequence). This CDR3 is 14 amino acids long. CDR3: CATSAGLGGNTIYF. The CDR3 nucleotides read TGTGCCACCAGCGCGGGGCTTGGTGGAAACACCATATATTTT.

The chain employs TRBV12-5 and TRBJ1-5; perhaps TRBD1 as D (5 bases). The germline V gene has CDR1 LGHNT and CDR2 FRNRAP. The CDR3 has 12 amino acids. V lost 1 base and J lost 11, with 9 bases in between. CDR3 DNA sequence: TGTGCTAGTGGTTTGGCCTGGGGGGCCCAGCATTTT. Translation gives CASGLAWGAQHF.

J is TRBJ2-2 and V is TRBV9, with D maybe TRBD2 (6 bases). Trimming left V 2 bases short and J 0 bases short, with 8 bases between. This CDR3 has 15 residues. Germline V lookup: CDR1 SGDLS, CDR2 YYNGEE. The CDR3 is CASSVAGTNTGELFF. CDR3 nucleotides: TGTGCCAGCAGCGTTGCGGGAACGAACACCGGGGAGCTGTTTTTT.

The chain recombines TRBV30 with TRBJ1-3, with a tentative D call TRBD1 (5 bases). The CDR3 covers 11 residues. CDR1 GTSNPN and CDR2 SVGIG come from the germline V gene (reference sequence). Trimming removed 8 bases at V and 5 bases at J, with 10 bases between. The CDR3 reads CARDGRNTIYF. In DNA, the CDR3 is TGTGCCAGGGACGGGAGAAACACCATATATTTT.

This clone appeared a few times. The chain employs TRBV5-1 and TRBJ1-2; no clear D gene. The CDR3 runs 11 residues. Trimming removed 0 bases at V and 7 bases at J, with 4 bases between. The germline V gene encodes CDR1 SGHRS and CDR2 YFSETQ. The CDR3 DNA sequence: TGCGCCAGCAGCTTGGGGGTTGGCTACACCTTC. This translates into CASSLGVGYTF.

This sequence joins TRBV7-6 and TRBJ2-2; D is ambiguous. This CDR3 comprises 14 residues. The germline gives CDR1 SGHVS, CDR2 FNYEAQ. Deletions cut 2 bases from V and 2 bases from J, with 6 bases between. This CDR3 reads CASSLSGNTGELFF. The CDR3 coding sequence is TGTGCCAGCAGCTTATCTGGAAACACCGGGGAGCTGTTTTTT.

The J gene is TRBJ2-7, the V gene TRBV21-1; no check of the table's D call, TRBD1, against the DNA was made. TRBV21-1 is noted as a pseudogene. The CDR3 sequence is 14 residues long. CDR3 nucleotide sequence: TGTGCCAGCAGCAAATCGGACAGAACCTACGAGCAGTACGTC. This codes for CASSKSDRTYEQYV.

The rearrangement uses TRBV9 and TRBJ1-2; 11 positions match TRBD1. Trimming removed 3 bases from V and 5 bases from J; junction bases left unmatched: 12. The germline V gene encodes CDR1 SGDLS and CDR2 YYNGEE. The CDR3 runs 17 residues. CDR3 sequence: CASSGPGTGGLSYGYTF. As DNA, the CDR3 is TGTGCCAGCAGCGGCCCGGGGACAGGGGGTTTATCTTATGGCTACACCTTC.

This sequence joins TRBV4-1 and TRBJ1-1; TRBD1 matches 8 bases. Germline values: CDR1 MGHRA, CDR2 YSYEKL. J was trimmed by 5 bases and V by 0 bases; bases with no gene match: 11. The CDR3 has 17 amino acids. CDR3 DNA: TGCGCCAGCAGCCAAGAAGCAGGGGGCTTAGGAGGGACTGAAGCTTTCTTT. Its protein is CASSQEAGGLGGTEAFF.

The genes are TRBV5-6 and TRBJ2-3; D possibly corresponds to TRBD1 (6 bases). V was shortened by 1 base and J by 5 bases, with 11 bases between the two germline ends. This CDR3 spans 14 amino acids. Germline-derived CDR1 and CDR2 are SGHDT and YYEEEE. The CDR3 reads CASSLRGLQDTQYF. The CDR3 coding sequence is TGTGCCAGCAGCTTGAGGGGGTTGCAAGATACGCAGTATTTT.

The chain combines TRBV4-3 with TRBJ1-1; D gene unclear. Germline V gene lookup returns CDR1 LGHNA and CDR2 YSLEER. This CDR3 has 13 amino acids. V lost 0 bases and J lost 7, with 9 bases in between. CDR3 residues: CASSQDLFSEAFF. CDR3 DNA sequence: TGCGCCAGCAGCCAAGATCTATTCAGTGAAGCTTTCTTT.

The rearrangement links TRBV9 to TRBJ2-3; D not resolved. In germline, CDR1 is SGDLS, CDR2 YYNGEE. This CDR3 contains 11 residues. Between the trimmed V and J ends, which lost 4 bases and 5 bases, there was a span of 5 bases. The CDR3 protein is CASSNIDTQYF. The CDR3 DNA reads TGTGCCAGCAGCAATATAGATACGCAGTATTTT.

This clone appeared a single time. One junction end disagrees with the germline gene, perhaps due to a read error. V gene TRBV19 combines with J gene TRBJ1-2; maybe TRBD1 (6 bases). Germline V gene data show CDR1 as LNHDA and CDR2 as SQIVND (reference sequence). The CDR3 sequence is 15 residues long. The CDR3 loop reads CASTPGGAGDYRYTF. The CDR3 DNA is TGTGCCAGTACCCCCGGTGGGGCAGGGGACTATCGCTACACCTTC.

This clone was seen a single time. This chain uses TRBV7-8 with TRBJ2-5, with a weak D call TRBD1 (5 bases). The CDR3 spans 14 residues. V was cut by 5 bases and J by 1 base, with 11 bases left in between. The germline gives CDR1 SGHVS, CDR2 FQNEAQ. The CDR3 loop reads CASSLRQIQETQYF. In nucleotides, the CDR3 is TGTGCCAGCAGCCTTCGACAGATCCAAGAGACCCAGTACTTC.

This chain connects TRBV11-2 to TRBJ2-3; the match to TRBD2 covers 12 bases. The J segment lost 7 bases and the V segment lost 5 bases, leaving 4 bases of the junction unmatched. The CDR3 covers 14 residues. Germline V CDR1 and CDR2: SGHAT, FQNNGV. The DNA for the CDR3 is TGTGCCAGCAGCACCGGACTAGCGGGGTATACGCAGTATTTT. The encoded protein is CASSTGLAGYTQYF.

The CDR3 loop reads CASSQDLSAEKLFF. DNA of the CDR3: TGCGCCAGCAGCCAAGATCTTTCGGCGGAAAAACTGTTTTTT. V is TRBV4-1 and J is TRBJ1-4; no firm D call. This CDR3 is built from 14 residues. Germline CDR1 MGHRA, CDR2 YSYEKL. V was trimmed by 0 bases and J by 8 bases, leaving 10 bases between them.

The rearrangement links TRBV19 to TRBJ1-1; 9 nucleotides align to TRBD1. The CDR3 extends over 13 amino acids. Trimming took 8 bases from V and 2 from J; bases not matched to a gene: 3. CDR1 is LNHDA and CDR2 is SQIVND in the germline V gene (reference sequence). CDR3 loop: CASGQGKNTEAFF. The CDR3 coding sequence is TGTGCCAGTGGACAGGGGAAAAACACTGAAGCTTTCTTT.

This rearrangement joins TRBV6-1 to TRBJ2-1, with D unclear. Per germline, CDR1 MNHNS and CDR2 SASEGT. Trimming pared 10 bases from V and 5 bases from J, leaving 6 bases between. The CDR3 is 10 amino acids. CDR3: CAIGNNEQFF. The CDR3, as DNA: TGTGCCATCGGAAACAATGAGCAGTTCTTC.

CDR3 sequence: CASSQEVNPSYNEQFF. The DNA for the CDR3 is TGCGCCAGCAGCCAAGAGGTCAATCCCTCGTACAATGAGCAGTTCTTC. The rearrangement links TRBV4-3 to TRBJ2-1; D not resolved. CDR3 size: 16 residues. The V end lost 0 bases, the J end lost 4 bases, and 13 bases lay between the germline ends. Germline V gene lookup returns CDR1 LGHNA and CDR2 YSLEER.

This sequence joins TRBV19 and TRBJ1-5; 7 bases line up with TRBD1. Germline CDR1 and CDR2: LNHDA and SQIVND (reference sequence). CDR3 length equals 17 residues. Trimming cost V 1 base and J 5 bases; bases outside gene matches: 11. This CDR3 reads CASSIGATGSRDQPQHF. The CDR3, as DNA: TGTGCCAGTAGTATAGGAGCGACAGGGAGTAGGGATCAGCCCCAGCATTTT.